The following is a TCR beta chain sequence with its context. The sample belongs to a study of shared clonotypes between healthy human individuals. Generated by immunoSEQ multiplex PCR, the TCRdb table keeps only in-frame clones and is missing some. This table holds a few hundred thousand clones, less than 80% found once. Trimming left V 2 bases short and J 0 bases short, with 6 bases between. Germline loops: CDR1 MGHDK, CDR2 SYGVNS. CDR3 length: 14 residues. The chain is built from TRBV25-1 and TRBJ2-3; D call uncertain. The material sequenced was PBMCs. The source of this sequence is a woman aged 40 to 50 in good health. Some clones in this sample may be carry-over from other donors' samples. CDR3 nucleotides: TGTGCCAGCAGTGAACAGGAGAGCACAGATACGCAGTATTTT. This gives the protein CASSEQESTDTQYF.